The sequence of this T cell receptor beta chain was determined in a study of shared clonotypes between healthy human individuals (dated by TCRdb to about 2020). Describing the broader study: The cohort included three men and a couple of women between 18 and 49 years of age. Blood TCR repertoires of about five healthy adults were deeply sequenced to estimate repertoire size and the extent of clonotype sharing between individuals. To increase sequencing depth and limit assay-specific biases, different laboratories used diverse techniques to prepare libraries and sequence TCR repertoires. Each donor's leukapheresis produced roughly between roughly 0.85 and 9.5 billion PBMCs. For each donor, CD4 naive and CD4 memory were each given three plates, CD8 naive was given two plates, and CD8 memory was given one plate. Overall study results and their limits: Incomplete sequencing was indicated by rarefaction of sorted-subset datasets, despite the large sequencing depth. Sampling was restricted to blood, and TCR repertoires in tissues likely differ from the TCR repertoires found in blood. When four donors were compared, the shared fraction of clonotypes was about 5.5% for naive CD4, roughly 3.3% for naive CD8, 2% to 2.5% for memory CD4, and under 0.5% for memory CD8. Pairwise subsampling indicated that sequencing depth was expected to affect the degree of clonotype sharing among donors. The genetic and exposure-history diversity represented was limited by the small number of donors. Compared with non-shared clonotypes, clonotypes shared by all four sorted-subset donors had higher generation probabilities. Naive subsets generally had larger estimated clonotype richness than memory subsets.

Healthy HIV-negative adults with no recently reported acute infections or vaccinations were included as donors. All donors were Caucasian adults living in Nashville, Tennessee, USA. Magnetic negative selection was used to enrich CD4+ T cells, after which naive cells were positively selected on CD45RA and the negative fraction became the memory subset. Blood was obtained by leukapheresis, after which PBMCs were separated by Ficoll-Histopaque density gradient centrifugation and cryopreserved in liquid nitrogen vapor phase. Analytical flow cytometry was used to check the purity and quantity of each magnetically sorted T cell population. From each sorted fraction, genomic DNA was isolated and quantified by UV absorbance on a Nanodrop 2000c. Remarks on this clone: Its antigen specificity is not known. The input lacks base qualities; no much larger clone sits a single base away.

CDR1 and CDR2 are drawn from the germline V gene: MGHRA, YSYEKL. V sheds 0 bases and J sheds 5 bases, leaving 18 bases between their ends. Counted from cysteine to phenylalanine, this CDR3 has 17 amino acids. Only CDR3 DNA remains: 51 bases, in frame from the first base. Using the deep immunoSEQ assay, TCR CDR3 regions were amplified from genomic DNA by multiplex PCR. Extracted genomic DNA from each cell subset was distributed evenly across all wells of several immunoSEQ 96-well plates, and each plate was treated as a replicate. For sorted subsets, approximately 0.2 ug of genomic DNA, equivalent to roughly 30,000 T cell genomes, went into each replicate PCR. The purified libraries were quantified using a Qubit 3.0 fluorometer, sized with a Bioanalyzer 2100, and then quantified again using the KAPA Library Quantification kit. Every immunoSEQ 96-well plate was sequenced on a separate single-read 150-cycle Illumina NextSeq 550 flow cell. Turning to the authors' computational methods: Because the immunoSEQ output held only junctional sequences and lacked quality scores, the filtering could not match the filtering applied to full-length reads. To assign V/J genes and CDR3, sequences were annotated using PyIR, a Python wrapper for IgBLAST v1.9, with IMGT germline references. Reads with weak V/J assignments (E-value above 1e-6), missing CDR3, stop codons, out-of-frame junctions, or ambiguous translated residues were removed. V3J clonotypes were defined by identical inferred V gene, J gene, and CDR3 amino acid sequence. The percentage overlap between two repertoires was calculated by dividing the number of shared unique clonotypes by the size of the smaller repertoire. Richness of each repertoire was evaluated using RTK rarefaction, the Chao1 estimator, and Recon v2.1 estimates of unobserved clonotypes. Generation probabilities for all TCRbeta clonotypes obtained by the gDNA method from a handful of donors were computed using OLGA. TCRdb holds this immuneACCESS table with in-frame rearrangements only. Some clones are missing; in checked studies, unresolved V genes explain under half, and the rest has no known cause. V, J and clone size are those of that table, while D and trimming were read from the DNA. In all, the sample holds roughly 700,000 clones, and 74% of those were seen once. The ten largest clones add up to 1.7% of the sample.

The clonotype originates from a woman aged 25-40 years in good health. Recombination joined TRBV4-1 with TRBJ2-3; TRBD2 is a possible D gene, resting on 5 matching bases. Sequences were obtained from memory CD4+ T cells sorted from blood. Read against the paper, the sample's cell subset or site label means: CD45RA-negative fraction. At the DNA level, the sequence is TGCGCCAGCAGCCAAGATAGCGCGGGTGGACCCGTAGATACGCAGTATTTT. This translates into CASSQDSAGGPVDTQYF.